This T cell receptor beta chain was obtained from a study of T cell responses to AZD1222 COVID-19 vaccine. Points from the study as a whole: Clonal diversity may have been underestimated, and the donors were mostly white British, with more females than males. Per reports, nearly half of all spike-specific TCRs target regions that are unmutated in variants. Increases in Spike-specific TCR breadth and depth were seen after two AZD1222 doses. Baseline serostatus was positive in only a handful of AZD1222 recipients.

The protocol was immunoSEQ multiplex PCR, while the TCRdb copy is restricted to in-frame clones and leaves out a portion. The table records fewer than 70,000 clones, 80% of them present only once. As to this clone: Its antigen remains unidentified.

CDR3 length: 14 amino acids. Trimming pared 7 bases from V and 7 bases from J, leaving 19 bases between. Germline CDR1 is MNHEY and CDR2 is SVGAGI. The V and J genes are TRBV6-5 and TRBJ1-1; the D is unclear. The sample here was peripheral blood, taken 28 days after the second AZD1222 dose. This receptor was taken from an adult who received the AZD1222 COVID-19 vaccine. The CDR3 protein is CASILFGKRNEAFF. CDR3 coding DNA: TGTGCCAGCATCTTGTTTGGCAAACGAAATGAAGCTTTCTTT.